The entry below describes one T cell receptor (beta chain). The antigen remains undetermined. The PCR employed 60 Vbeta primers together with 13 Jbeta primers. Some clones are missing from TCRdb's copy, which holds only in-frame ones; the method was immunoSEQ multiplex PCR. The table lists around 200,000 clones, 75% to 85% of them singletons. These data belong to a study of cytomegalovirus exposure and HLA in healthy donors. Study results and limitations: Later analysis revealed greater clonal expansion in HLA-associated TCR beta chains than in equally common others. There were some public TCRs occurring in many donors, but most TCR sequences were rare. A later analysis showed TCR association rates differing by HLA locus, peaking at DRB1 and lowest at HLA-C.

This CDR3 is 16 amino acids long. The V end was cut by 4 bases, the J end by 1 base, with 16 bases between. CDR1 and CDR2 (germline): SGHAT, FQDESV (reference sequence). V and J are TRBV11-1 and TRBJ2-5, with D tentatively TRBD2 (7 bases). The clonotype comes from a woman aged 60 to 75 in good health and CMV-seropositive. Sequencing input: PBMCs. Written as DNA, the CDR3 is TGTGCCAGCAGCTCCTGGGGGGGGCAAATCCAAGAGACCCAGTACTTC. Translating gives CASSSWGGQIQETQYF. Looking up the rest from reference TRBV11-1 and TRBJ2-5 gives the full variable domain: EAEVAQSPRYKITEKSQAVAFWCDPISGHATLYWYRQILGQGPELLVQFQDESVVDDSQLPKDRFSAERLKGVDSTLKIQPAELGDSAMYLCASSSWGGQIQETQYFGPGTRLLVL.